Many counts were recorded for the clone carrying this T cell receptor beta chain. Each CDR3 protein is one row after TCRdb ran MiXCR on the multiplex PCR reads. The sample has 200,000 or so distinct CDR3 sequences; roughly 31% are singletons. The data originate from a study of breast tumors, draining lymph nodes, adjacent tissues. Breast cancer patients provided tissue from their axillary draining lymph nodes. The germline V and J ends were trimmed by 2 bases and 3 bases, with 11 bases remaining between them. CDR3 length: 14 residues. Germline CDR1 reads MGHRA; CDR2 reads YSYEKL. This receptor was identified in a female donor with breast cancer. Some clones in this sample may be carry-over from other donors' samples. The rearrangement uses TRBV4-1 and TRBJ2-7; possibly TRBD1 or TRBD2 for D (5 bases each). What was sequenced was axillary lymph node tissue. CDR3 protein: CASSQFAGSYEQYF. DNA of the CDR3: TGCGCCAGCAGCCAATTCGCAGGGAGCTACGAGCAGTACTTC.